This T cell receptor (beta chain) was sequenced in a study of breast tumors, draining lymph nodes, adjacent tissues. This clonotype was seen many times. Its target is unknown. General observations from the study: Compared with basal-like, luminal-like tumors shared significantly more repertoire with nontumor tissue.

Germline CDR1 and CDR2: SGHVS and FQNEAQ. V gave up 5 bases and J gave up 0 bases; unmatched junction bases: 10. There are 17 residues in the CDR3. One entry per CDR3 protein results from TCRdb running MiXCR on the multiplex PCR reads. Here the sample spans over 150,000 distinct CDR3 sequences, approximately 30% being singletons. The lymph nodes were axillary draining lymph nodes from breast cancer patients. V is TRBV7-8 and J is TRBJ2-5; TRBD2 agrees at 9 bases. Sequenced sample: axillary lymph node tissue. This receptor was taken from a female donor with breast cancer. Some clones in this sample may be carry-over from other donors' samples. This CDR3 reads CASSRIAGALYQETQYF. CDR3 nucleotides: TGTGCCAGCAGCCGGATAGCGGGGGCCCTGTACCAAGAGACCCAGTACTTC.